The entry below gives a single TCR beta chain sequence along with its context. Its antigen is not identified. The table came from immunoSEQ multiplex PCR; TCRdb's copy has only in-frame clones and leaves some out. The repertoire has some 64,000 clones, approximately 94% of them found once; the top ten carry 0.14%. The entry originates in a study of CD4 T cells in relation to SARS-CoV-2 and coronaviruses. Study overall: Crossreactive spike epitopes shared across donors were mapped to their HLA restriction.

The unexposed donors gave CD4+ T cells in about 2010-2019, prior to COVID-19. Whole-study results and caveats: Approximately 65% of donors had memory CD4+ clonotypes crossrecognizing SARS-CoV-2 and common cold coronavirus spike.

The clonotype originates from a human donor in good health. The sequencing input was naive CD4+ T cells from PBMCs. Documented subset: naive CD4+ T cells isolated by negative enrichment.

The CDR3 nucleotides are TGTGCCAGCAGTGCCGACAGGGTCACCTACAATGAGCAGTTCTTC. Its translation: CASSADRVTYNEQFF. This chain links TRBV25-1 with TRBJ2-1; TRBD1 aligns across 7 bases. CDR3 size: 15 residues. Per germline, CDR1 MGHDK and CDR2 SYGVNS. Trimming cost V 4 bases and J 2 bases; bases outside gene matches: 5.